This TCR beta chain was identified during a study of cytomegalovirus exposure and HLA in healthy donors. General study points: It was confirmed in vitro that a few of the CMV-associated chains were specific for CMV antigens. Differences between HLA loci emerged in a later analysis of TCR association rates, with DRB1 most and HLA-C fewest.

13 Jbeta primers and 60 Vbeta primers were used for the PCR. This table comes from immunoSEQ multiplex PCR, and its TCRdb copy is limited to in-frame clones, with some not included. This sample's table reports some 72,000 clones. Regarding this clone: As yet, its antigen is unknown.

The sample comprised PBMCs. This TCR came from a man aged 35-49 years in good health and CMV-seronegative.

CDR3: CASSSGVRSPLHF. The CDR3 DNA follows: TGCGCCAGCAGCTCCGGGGTACGGTCACCCCTCCACTTT. This chain connects TRBV5-1 to TRBJ1-6; D gene uncertain. The CDR3 is 13 amino acids. V lost 3 bases and J 10 bases, leaving 11 bases between the germline ends. The germline CDR1 and CDR2 sequences are SGHRS and YFSETQ.